This T cell receptor beta chain was identified in a study of cytotoxic CD8 clonotypes in ibrutinib-treated CLL. About the study: On average, each sample had about 260,000 productive templates and about 89,000 productive rearrangements. Study observations and caveats: Whereas clonality rose at ibrutinib response, it declined toward baseline at progression. Private clonotypes, not public ones, expanded at ibrutinib response.

The V and J ends lost 1 base and 6 bases respectively, with 12 bases between them. CDR3 length: 15 residues. Germline CDR1 reads SEHNR; CDR2 reads FQNEAQ (reference sequence). Target depth was 1 in 200,000 to 1 in 1 million T cells, about 10x per clonotype. Clones were sequenced by immunoSEQ multiplex PCR, and TCRdb holds only the in-frame ones, with some missing. The sample holds 85,000 or so clones; more than 75% are singletons and the top ten take 4.8%. Note on this clone: Its antigen is still unknown.

The clonotype was recovered from a human donor with chronic lymphocytic leukemia. The material sequenced was PBMCs, taken after 12 months of ibrutinib treatment. The chain couples TRBV7-9 to TRBJ2-2; tentatively, D is TRBD1 (5 bases). The DNA of the CDR3 is TGTGCCAGCAGCTTAGGGGGCCCGAGGCCCGGGGAGCTGTTTTTT. As protein: CASSLGGPRPGELFF.